These 23 T cell receptor beta chains came from one sample sequenced in a study of tumor and adjacent non-tumor tissue in lung cancer. RNA was extracted from bulk tissue without any cell sorting. The library came from three nested PCR rounds adapted from ARM-PCR protocols. In TCRdb, the multiplex PCR reads were re-called with MiXCR into one record per CDR3 protein. The table has about 80,000 distinct CDR3 sequences, nearly 70% seen once. The sequencing sample was made of lung tumor tissue. The receptor set was obtained from a woman aged 70-85 years with non-small cell lung cancer.

About this clonotype itself: At one of its ends the junction is not consistent with the germline gene, which may arise from a read error. The chain employs TRBV7-8 and TRBJ2-1, with 8 bases matching TRBD2. Germline V gene lookup returns CDR1 SGHVS and CDR2 FQNEAQ. The CDR3 covers 15 residues. For the CDR3, the DNA is TGTGCCATCACCACTAGCGGTCCCTCCTACAATGGGCAGTTCTTC. Translation gives CAITTSGPSYNGQFF.

This clonotype was detected ten times or more. The V and J genes are TRBV6-1 and TRBJ1-4; D unclear. V was clipped by 7 bases and J by 0 bases, with 12 bases between them. The germline CDR1 and CDR2 sequences are MNHNS and SASEGT. This CDR3 comprises 15 residues. Here the CDR3 reads CASKREHATNEKLFF. The DNA of the CDR3 is TGTGCCAGCAAGAGGGAGCATGCAACTAATGAAAAACTGTTTTTT.

In regard to this clonotype: The junction does not match germline at one end; this may be a read error. This chain links TRBV6-5 with TRBJ2-1, with 11 nucleotides matching TRBD2. CDR3 length: 21 amino acids. CDR1 is MNHEY, CDR2 SVGAGI, per germline. CDR3 amino acids: CASSPYLTELAGARSYNEQFF. For the CDR3, the DNA is TGTGCCAGCAGTCCCTACCTCACCGAACTAGCGGGAGCGCGCTCCTACAATGAACAGTTCTTC.

Comments on this clonotype: The germline gene is not matched at one end of the junction; a read error may be the cause. The gene calls are TRBV12-3 or TRBV12-4 and TRBJ1-2; D gene uncertain. The CDR3 runs 14 residues. The CDR3 sequence is CASTRTGIDYGYTF. Here the CDR3 DNA reads TGTGCCAGCACCCGGACTGGGATCGACTATGGTTACACCTTC.

The V gene is TRBV6-6, the J gene TRBJ2-3; TRBD1 is a possible D gene (5 bases). With 6 bases removed from V and 13 bases from J, the gap between germline ends came to 17 bases. Germline lookup yields CDR1 MNHNY and CDR2 SVGAGI (reference sequence). The CDR3 loop spans 12 amino acids. The CDR3 DNA follows: TGTGCCAGCAGCAATGGACATGGTGGGAAGTATTTT. This codes for CASSNGHGGKYF.

Comments on this clonotype: At one end, the junction sequence differs from germline, possibly due to a read error. The chain carries TRBV6-5 and TRBJ2-3, with TRBD2 matching 7 bases. The CDR3 contains 15 residues. Germline CDR1 is MNHEY and CDR2 is SVGAGI. CDR3 nucleotide sequence: TGTGCCAGCAGTTACCGTGCGGGAGTGACAGATACGCAGTATTTC. Translating gives CASSYRAGVTDTQYF.

The sample holds a few counts of this clonotype. The chain recombines TRBV6-5 with TRBJ1-6, with 9 bases lining up with TRBD1. Unmatched junction bases numbered 6, after V lost 5 bases and J lost 7 bases. The germline V gene has CDR1 MNHEY and CDR2 SVGAGI. This CDR3 contains 15 residues. The CDR3: CASSPTGTGNSPLHF. The CDR3 region has the DNA TGTGCCAGCAGTCCTACCGGGACAGGGAATTCACCCCTCCACTTT.

Concerning this clonotype: Lacking the conserved final phenylalanine or tryptophan, this CDR3 likely reflects a read error. V usage is TRBV11-1 and J usage is TRBJ2-1; 9 positions agree with TRBD2. The trim removed 9 bases at V and 11 bases at J, leaving 14 bases unmatched. The CDR3 consists of 14 residues. CDR1 and CDR2 from the germline V gene are SGHAT and FQDESV (reference sequence). CDR3 loop: CASSPREGRYKQFL. The CDR3 DNA follows: TGTGCCAGTAGCCCGCGGGAGGGCCGCTATAAGCAGTTCCTC.

Comment on this clonotype: This is likely a read error, given that the CDR3 carries no conserved phenylalanine or tryptophan at its end. The DNA is left out, because the CDR3 cannot be placed on it with certainty; the CDR3 is given as TCRdb lists it. The V call is TRBV6-1, the J call TRBJ2-3; the listed D gene, TRBD1, was not tested against the DNA. The CDR3 sequence runs 17 residues, both termini included. Germline V lookup: CDR1 MNHNS, CDR2 SASEGT. CDR3 sequence: CASRPGSIRGRADTQYL.

A word on this clonotype: One junction end does not reproduce the germline sequence, and a read error may be involved. The rearrangement uses TRBV11-3 and TRBJ2-7; TRBD1 matches at 12 bases. CDR1 is SGHNT and CDR2 is YENEEA in the germline V gene. CDR3 length: 16 residues. CDR3 sequence: CASSSGQGASSYEQWF. The CDR3 DNA reads TGTGCCAGCAGTTCGGGACAGGGGGCCTCCTCCTACGAGCAGTGGTTC. Full variable domain (outside the CDR3, taken from reference TRBV11-3 and TRBJ2-7): EAGVVQSPRYKIIEKKQPVAFWCNPISGHNTLYWYLQNLGQGPELLIRYENEEAVDDSQLPKDRFSAERLKGVDSTLKIQPAELGDSAVYLCASSSGQGASSYEQWFGPGTRLTVT.

The sample holds many counts of this clonotype. The chain combines TRBV29-1 with TRBJ2-7; the D is unclear. V lost 8 bases and J 2 bases, leaving 10 bases between the germline ends. There are 11 residues in the CDR3. In germline, CDR1 is SQVTM, CDR2 ANQGSEA. CDR3 coding DNA: TGCAGCTTCAGACAAACCTACGAGCAGTACTTC. Translated, it gives CSFRQTYEQYF.

The sample holds many counts of this clonotype. This chain links TRBV5-1 with TRBJ2-5; tentatively, D is TRBD2 (6 bases). The germline gives CDR1 SGHRS, CDR2 YFSETQ. Trimming pared 0 bases from V and 2 bases from J, leaving 17 bases between. CDR3 length: 17 amino acids. CDR3 amino acids: CASSLEPRGLEQETQYF. DNA for the CDR3: TGCGCCAGCAGCTTGGAACCCCGGGGGTTGGAGCAAGAGACCCAGTACTTC.

This rearrangement joins TRBV11-2 to TRBJ2-1; 8 bases match TRBD1. Looked up from germline, CDR1 is SGHAT and CDR2 is FQNNGV. V shed 2 bases and J 0 bases; nucleotides not matched to a gene: 6. The length of the CDR3 is 17 residues. The CDR3 region is CASSLSTGVISYNEQFF. Written as DNA, the CDR3 is TGTGCCAGCAGCTTATCGACAGGGGTAATCTCCTACAATGAGCAGTTCTTC.

Many counts were recorded for this clonotype. V is TRBV5-1 and J is TRBJ2-1, with D perhaps TRBD1 or TRBD2 (6 bases each). Germline loops: CDR1 SGHRS, CDR2 YFSETQ. Between the trimmed V and J ends, which lost 2 bases and 8 bases, there was a span of 17 bases. This CDR3 has 15 amino acids. In DNA, the CDR3 is TGCGCCAGCAGCTTCTTACAGGGAGGTGGCGATGAGCAGTTCTTC. Its protein is CASSFLQGGGDEQFF.

The sample holds many counts of this clonotype. V is TRBV30 and J is TRBJ2-2; 9 bases align to TRBD1. The CDR3 is made up of 16 amino acids. V dropped 3 bases and J dropped 3; count of bases not matched to a gene: 8. Looked up from germline, CDR1 is GTSNPN and CDR2 is SVGIG (reference sequence). This chain's CDR3 is CAWRDTGGADTGELFF. In DNA, the CDR3 is TGTGCCTGGAGAGACACAGGGGGCGCGGACACCGGGGAGCTGTTTTTT.

Regarding this clonotype: At one end, the junction sequence differs from germline, possibly due to a read error. The chain is built from TRBV6-5 and TRBJ2-2; no clear D gene. Germline loops: CDR1 MNHEY, CDR2 SVGAGI. The CDR3 covers 16 residues. CDR3 DNA sequence: TGTGCCGGCAGCCGATCGGACGGAGAGATCACCGGGGAGCTGTTTTTT. It yields the protein CAGSRSDGEITGELFF.

As regards this clonotype: The germline gene is not matched at one end of the junction; a read error may be the cause. The chain couples TRBV4-2 to TRBJ1-1; D perhaps matches TRBD1 (6 bases). The CDR3 is 14 residues long. Germline V gene lookup returns CDR1 LGHNA and CDR2 YNFKEQ. In DNA, the CDR3 is TGCGCCAGCAGCCAGGGGCGCAGGGACAATGAAGCTTTCTTT. Its protein is CASSQGRRDNEAFF.

On this clonotype: Compared with germline, one end of the junction differs, possibly owing to a read error. The CDR3 coding sequence is TGCGGTGCTAGCTGGGGTTCCGAGCAGTACTTC. This sequence encodes CGASWGSEQYF. This chain uses TRBV20-1 with TRBJ2-7; TRBD2 is a possible D gene (5 bases). Germline V gene data show CDR1 as DFQATT and CDR2 as SNEGSKA (reference sequence). The CDR3 consists of 11 residues.

This clonotype was found many times. The chain employs TRBV7-3 and TRBJ2-3; the D is unclear. In germline, CDR1 is SGHTA, CDR2 FQGTGA. The CDR3 runs 16 residues. V gave up 4 bases and J gave up 1 base, with 15 bases separating them. The CDR3 protein is CASSSVEGLGTDTQYF. The CDR3 DNA reads TGTGCCAGCAGCTCAGTGGAAGGGTTGGGCACAGATACGCAGTATTTT. The whole variable domain, remainder taken from reference TRBV7-3 and TRBJ2-3, is GAGVSQTPSNKVTEKGKYVELRCDPISGHTALYWYRQSLGQGPEFLIYFQGTGAADDSGLPNDRFFAVRPEGSVSTLKIQRTERGDSAVYLCASSSVEGLGTDTQYFGPGTRLTVL.

About this clonotype: An end of the junction does not agree with germline; a read error may underlie this. CDR3 sequence (DNA): TGCAGCCTTGAGCTAAGGACATGTGGAGGCTACACTTTC. Translating it yields CSLELRTCGGYTF. The rearrangement uses TRBV29-1 and TRBJ1-2, with D possibly being TRBD1 (5 bases). There are 13 residues in the CDR3. Per the germline V gene, CDR1 is SQVTM and CDR2 is ANQGSEA. Using reference TRBV29-1 and TRBJ1-2 for the parts outside the CDR3, the full variable domain is SAVISQKPSRDICQRGTSLTIQCQVDSQVTMMFWYRQQPGQSLTLIATANQGSEATYESGFVIDKFPISRPNLTFSTLTVSNMSPEDSSIYLCSLELRTCGGYTFGSGTRLTVV.

This clonotype showed up just a few times. V usage is TRBV7-3 and J usage is TRBJ2-5; a possible D gene is TRBD2 (6 bases). Trimming removed 2 bases from V and 3 bases from J, with 7 bases in between. This CDR3 comprises 13 residues. The germline V gene encodes CDR1 SGHTA and CDR2 FQGTGA. The CDR3 coding sequence is TGTGCCAGCAGCTTAGTAGCGGAAGAGACCCAGTACTTC. This sequence encodes CASSLVAEETQYF.

This clonotype was recorded many times. This chain links TRBV28 with TRBJ1-1; D unresolved. The CDR3 consists of 13 residues. V shed 2 bases and J shed 12 bases, with 16 bases lying between them. Germline V CDR1 and CDR2: MDHEN, SYDVKM. The CDR3 DNA sequence: TGTGCCAGCAGTTTAGGGCAGGCATGGACGACTTTCTTT. Its protein product is CASSLGQAWTTFF.

This clonotype is medium-sized (0.01 to 0.1%) in the sample. The chain is built from TRBV6-5 and TRBJ1-1; 9 nucleotides line up with TRBD1. The CDR3 sequence is 14 residues long. Germline V gene lookup returns CDR1 MNHEY and CDR2 SVGAGI. The junction had 7 bases not matched to a gene; V was cut back by 4 bases and J by 7 bases. This CDR3 reads CASSFGQGKNEAFF. Here the CDR3 DNA reads TGTGCCAGCAGTTTTGGACAGGGGAAGAATGAAGCTTTCTTT.